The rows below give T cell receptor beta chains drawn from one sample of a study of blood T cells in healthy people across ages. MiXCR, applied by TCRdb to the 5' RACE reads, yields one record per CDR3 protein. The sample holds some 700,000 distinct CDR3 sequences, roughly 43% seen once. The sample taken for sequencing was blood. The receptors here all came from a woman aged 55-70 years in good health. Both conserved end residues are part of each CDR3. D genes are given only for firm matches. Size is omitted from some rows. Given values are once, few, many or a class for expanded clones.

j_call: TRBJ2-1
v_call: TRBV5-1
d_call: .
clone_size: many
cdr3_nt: TGTGCCAGCAGTTCGGGGCAGGGAGGAAATGAGCAGTTCTTC
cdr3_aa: CASSSGQGGNEQFF

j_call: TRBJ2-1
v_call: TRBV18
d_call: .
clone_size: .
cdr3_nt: TGTGCCAGCTCACCACCGCCAGGGCAACACTCCTACAATGAGCAGTTCTTC
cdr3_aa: CASSPPPGQHSYNEQFF

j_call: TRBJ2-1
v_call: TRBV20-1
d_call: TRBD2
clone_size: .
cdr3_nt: TGCAGTGCTAGAGATATGAATAGCGGGGGGGCCGACAGCTCCTACAATGAGCAGTTCTTC
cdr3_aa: CSARDMNSGGADSSYNEQFF

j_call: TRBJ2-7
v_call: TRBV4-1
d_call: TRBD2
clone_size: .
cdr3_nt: TGCGCCAGCAGCCAAGGGGATAGCGGGGCGGAGGGTTCCTACGAGCAGTACTTC
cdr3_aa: CASSQGDSGAEGSYEQYF

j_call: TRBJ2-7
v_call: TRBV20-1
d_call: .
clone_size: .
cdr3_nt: TGCAGTGCTAGGTGGCAGGGGACATACGAGCAGTACTTC
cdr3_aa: CSARWQGTYEQYF

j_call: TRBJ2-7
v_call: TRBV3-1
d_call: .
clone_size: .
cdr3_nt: TGTGCCAGCAGCTGGACTCGGAGGACCTACGAGCAGTACTTC
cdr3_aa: CASSWTRRTYEQYF

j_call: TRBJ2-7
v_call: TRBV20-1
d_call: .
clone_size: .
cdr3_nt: TGCAGTGCTAGAGTTGGAAGTGGGGATGAGCAGTACTTC
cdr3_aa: CSARVGSGDEQYF

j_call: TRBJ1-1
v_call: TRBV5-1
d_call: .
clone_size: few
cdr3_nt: TGCGCCAGCAGCTTGGCCGTGGGATCGACTGAAGCTTTCTTT
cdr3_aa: CASSLAVGSTEAFF

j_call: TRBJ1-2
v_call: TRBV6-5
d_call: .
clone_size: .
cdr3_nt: TGTGCCAGCAGTGGGGCTGAGCTGTATGGCTACACCTTC
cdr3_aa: CASSGAELYGYTF

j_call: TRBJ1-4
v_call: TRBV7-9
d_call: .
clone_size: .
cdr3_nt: TGTGCCAGCAGCTTAGCGGCTGCAACTAATGAAAAACTGTTTTTT
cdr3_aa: CASSLAAATNEKLFF

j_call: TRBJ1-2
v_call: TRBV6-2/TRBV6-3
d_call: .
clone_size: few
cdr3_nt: TGTGCCAGCAGTTACGTCGGCTATGGCTACACCTTC
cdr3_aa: CASSYVGYGYTF

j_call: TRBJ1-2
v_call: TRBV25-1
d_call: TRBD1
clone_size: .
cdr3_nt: TGTGCCAGCAGTGAAGTGACAGTACGAGGGACAGGGGGCAGGTACGGCTACACCTTC
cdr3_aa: CASSEVTVRGTGGRYGYTF

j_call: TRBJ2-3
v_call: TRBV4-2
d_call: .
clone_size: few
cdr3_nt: TGTGCCAGCAGCCGGGGGACTCTCACAGATACGCAGTATTTT
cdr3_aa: CASSRGTLTDTQYF

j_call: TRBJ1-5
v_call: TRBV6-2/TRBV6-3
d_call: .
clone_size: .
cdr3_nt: TGTGCCAGCAGTCCCCCTTTGACAGACGTCTTCAAGAATCAGCCCCAGCATTTT
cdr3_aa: CASSPPLTDVFKNQPQHF

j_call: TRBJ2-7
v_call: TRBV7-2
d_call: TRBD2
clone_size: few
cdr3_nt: TGTGCCAGCAGCTTTAGCGGGAGGGTAAGCGAGCAGTACTTC
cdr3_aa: CASSFSGRVSEQYF

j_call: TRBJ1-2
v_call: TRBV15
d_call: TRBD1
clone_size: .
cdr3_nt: TGTGCCACCAGCAGAGATGGACAGGCGGTCTATGGCTACACCTTC
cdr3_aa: CATSRDGQAVYGYTF